A selection of T cell receptor beta chains follows, all from one sample in a study of identical twins. Each CDR3 protein gets one entry after TCRdb re-called the 5' RACE reads with MiXCR. The sample lists about 490,000 distinct CDR3 sequences, over 12% occurring once. These same data were also listed under a study on yellow fever vaccine responses in identical twins.

The sample was CD4+ T cells sorted from blood. These receptors all stem from a woman aged 18-29 years in good health. Both conserved end residues are part of each CDR3. D genes are given only for firm matches. Size is stated for part of the rows, as once, few or many counts, or as a class when the clone is expanded.

j_call | d_call | clone_size | v_call | cdr3_aa | cdr3_nt
TRBJ2-7 | TRBD1 | - | TRBV6-5 | CASSYPRQGAPREQYF | TGTGCCAGCAGTTACCCCCGACAGGGGGCGCCCCGCGAGCAGTACTTC
TRBJ1-1 | - | - | TRBV3-1 | CASSQVRGVAKAFF | TGTGCCAGCAGCCAAGTACGAGGAGTGGCTAAAGCTTTCTTT
TRBJ1-1 | TRBD1 | few | TRBV10-1 | CASTQGTGKAFF | TGCGCCAGCACCCAAGGGACAGGGAAGGCTTTCTTT
TRBJ2-2 | - | few | TRBV6-2/TRBV6-3 | CASSTGQMNTGELFF | TGTGCCAGCAGTACGGGACAAATGAACACCGGGGAGCTGTTTTTT
TRBJ1-5 | - | - | TRBV12-3/TRBV12-4 | CASSLTDGQPQHF | TGTGCCAGCAGTCTGACAGACGGACAGCCCCAGCATTTT
TRBJ2-2 | - | few | TRBV12-3/TRBV12-4 | CASSLGYGGKVTGELFF | TGTGCCAGCAGTTTAGGTTACGGGGGCAAGGTCACCGGGGAGCTGTTTTTT
TRBJ2-6 | - | - | TRBV11-1 | CASSFLGDSGANVLTF | TGTGCCAGCAGCTTTCTGGGGGACTCTGGGGCCAACGTCCTGACTTTC
TRBJ2-2 | TRBD2 | few | TRBV29-1 | CSVGRGATGELFF | TGCAGCGTTGGGCGGGGGGCCACCGGGGAGCTGTTTTTT
TRBJ1-5 | TRBD1 | - | TRBV12-3/TRBV12-4 | CASSHQGAVNQPQHF | TGTGCCAGCAGTCACCAGGGGGCGGTAAATCAGCCCCAGCATTTT
TRBJ2-1 | TRBD1 | few | TRBV18 | CASSPRLGQGSHNEQFF | TGTGCCAGCTCACCGAGACTGGGACAGGGGTCCCACAATGAGCAGTTCTTC
TRBJ2-1 | - | few | TRBV7-7 | CASSPRHSPYNEQFF | TGTGCCAGCAGCCCAAGACATAGTCCCTACAATGAGCAGTTCTTC
TRBJ2-2 | TRBD2 | - | TRBV28 | CASTPWTSRTGELFF | TGTGCCAGCACCCCTTGGACTAGCCGCACCGGGGAGCTGTTTTTT
TRBJ1-6 | TRBD1 | - | TRBV25-1 | CASSDSGQVGSPLHF | TGTGCCAGCAGTGATTCGGGACAGGTCGGTTCACCCCTCCACTTT